This T cell receptor (beta chain) appears in the sequencing data of a study of patients and donors after allogeneic stem cell transplantation. TCRdb re-analysed the RT-PCR reads in MiXCR, keeping a single row per CDR3 protein. The profile shows approximately 430,000 distinct CDR3 sequences, 16% of them singletons. V shed 2 bases, J shed 0 bases, and the junction held 4 bases outside the gene matches. The CDR3 is 17 residues long. Germline CDR1 SGHRS, CDR2 YFSETQ. Sample: blood, either unsorted or a sorted T cell fraction (not recorded which). The chain couples TRBV5-1 to TRBJ2-7; 14 bases are a match to TRBD2. The TCR was taken from a human donor who was either an allogeneic HSCT recipient or a stem cell or donor lymphocyte infusion donor (not recorded which). It is not recorded whose cells these are; they may come from a transplant donor. CDR3 residues: CASSFTGTSGSSYEQYF. In DNA, the CDR3 is TGCGCCAGCAGCTTTACCGGGACTAGCGGGAGCTCCTACGAGCAGTACTTC.